This T cell receptor (beta chain) is drawn from a study of CD8+ T cells in alopecia areata. Treatment in this sample: oral pan-JAK inhibitor, 5-10 mg twice daily. Sorted out of PBMCs were CD4+ T cells and CD8+ T cells. Investigators isolated RNA and reverse transcribed it into cDNA to act as the sequencing template. Profiling relied on immunoSEQ multiplex PCR, and the TCRdb table lists in-frame clones only, not all of them. The table lists roughly 220,000 clones, roughly three fifths of them singletons. CDR1 is MNHEY, CDR2 SMNVEV, per germline (reference sequence). The CDR3 totals 14 residues. V lost 6 bases to trimming and J lost 3 bases, with 11 bases between them.

V usage is TRBV27 and J usage is TRBJ1-4, with D unclear. The sample here was CD4+ T cells sorted from blood, taken at roughly week 45, from a patient treated with tofacitinib. The sequence was collected from a human donor with alopecia areata. The CDR3, as DNA: TGTGCCAGCAGGAAGTATGCGGCTAATGAAAAACTGTTTTTT. Encoded protein: CASRKYAANEKLFF.